This section outlines one T cell receptor beta chain sequence together with its context. Its specificity is not known. cDNA reverse transcribed from extracted RNA served as the sequencing template. Assay used: immunoSEQ multiplex PCR; TCRdb lists only in-frame clones, some missing. The sample shows 200,000 to 250,000 clones, approximately 38% of them seen only once. This record belongs to a study of CD8+ T cells in alopecia areata. Background on the study: Treated patients received oral tofacitinib, 5 to 10 mg twice daily. General study findings and limits: Numerous expanded lesional clones remained in scalp and blood during tofacitinib.

Germline lookup yields CDR1 MGHDK and CDR2 SYGVNS. V was clipped by 3 bases and J by 2 bases, with 13 bases between them. The CDR3 sequence is 15 residues long. Stated treatment: oral pan-JAK inhibitor, 5-10 mg twice daily. Specimens obtained from alopecia areata patients comprised lesional scalp punch biopsies and peripheral blood. Source: CD4+ T cells sorted from blood, taken at roughly week 30, from a patient treated with tofacitinib. The V call is TRBV25-1, the J call TRBJ1-2, with D perhaps matching TRBD1 (5 bases). This TCR was recovered from a human donor with alopecia areata. CDR3 bases: TGTGCCAGCAGTGAGCCTCAGGGCATGAACTATGGCTACACCTTC. Protein sequence: CASSEPQGMNYGYTF.